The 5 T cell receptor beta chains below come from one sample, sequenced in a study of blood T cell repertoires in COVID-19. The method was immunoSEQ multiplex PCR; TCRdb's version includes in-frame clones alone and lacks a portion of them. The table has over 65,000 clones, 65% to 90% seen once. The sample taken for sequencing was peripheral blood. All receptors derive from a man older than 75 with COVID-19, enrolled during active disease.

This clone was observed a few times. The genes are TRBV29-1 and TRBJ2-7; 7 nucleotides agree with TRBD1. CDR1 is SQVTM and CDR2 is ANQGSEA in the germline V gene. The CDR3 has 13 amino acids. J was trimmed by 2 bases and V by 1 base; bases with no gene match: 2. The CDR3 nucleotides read TGCAGCGTTGAAGCAGGGGGAACCTACGAGCAGTACTTC. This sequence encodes CSVEAGGTYEQYF.

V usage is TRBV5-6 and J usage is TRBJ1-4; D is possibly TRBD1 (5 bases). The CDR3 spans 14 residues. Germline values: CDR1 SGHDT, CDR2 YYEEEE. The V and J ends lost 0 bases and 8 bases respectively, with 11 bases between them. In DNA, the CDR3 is TGTGCCAGCAGCTTGGAAAGGGGCCGAGAAAAACTGTTTTTT. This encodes CASSLERGREKLFF.

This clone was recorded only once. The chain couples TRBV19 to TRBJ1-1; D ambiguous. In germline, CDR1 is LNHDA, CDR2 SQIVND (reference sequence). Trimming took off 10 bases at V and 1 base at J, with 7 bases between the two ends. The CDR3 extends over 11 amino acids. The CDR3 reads CATRQNTEAFF. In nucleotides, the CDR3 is TGTGCCACCAGACAGAACACTGAAGCTTTCTTT.

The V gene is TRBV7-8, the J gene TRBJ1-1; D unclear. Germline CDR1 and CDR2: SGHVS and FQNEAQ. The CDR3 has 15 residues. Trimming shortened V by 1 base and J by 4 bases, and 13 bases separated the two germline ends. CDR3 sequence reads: CASSLELGLGTEAFF. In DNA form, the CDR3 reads TGTGCCAGCAGCTTAGAACTCGGACTGGGCACTGAAGCTTTCTTT.

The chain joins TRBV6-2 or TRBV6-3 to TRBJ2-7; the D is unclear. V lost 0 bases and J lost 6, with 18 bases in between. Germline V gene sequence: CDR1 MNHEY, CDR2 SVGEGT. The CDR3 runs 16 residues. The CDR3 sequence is CASSYSKPVPKSEQYF. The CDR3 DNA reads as TGTGCCAGCAGTTACTCGAAACCGGTCCCCAAGAGCGAGCAGTACTTC.